The source of this T cell receptor beta chain is a study of early T cells in non-severe SARS-CoV-2 infection. The wider study: The input, bulk RNA from unsorted whole blood, was sequenced, and chains were unpaired.

V was shortened by 2 bases and J by 5 bases, with 18 bases between the two germline ends. The CDR3 sequence is 16 residues long. Germline V gene data show CDR1 as MNHEY and CDR2 as SVGEGT. Regarding this clonotype: Its target is unknown.

Individual cDNA molecules were tagged with unique molecular identifiers, the study reported. TCRdb redid the calling of the 5' RACE reads with MiXCR, one entry per CDR3 protein. The repertoire holds approximately 80,000 distinct CDR3 sequences, with roughly 12% as singletons. Overall study findings and caveats: Matching results from VDJdb favored anti-spike CD8 responses, leaving private and CD4 specificities undetected.

The TCR comes from an adult who was a healthcare worker with PCR-confirmed SARS-CoV-2 infection or an uninfected control (not recorded which). Sequencing used whole blood, obtained at baseline. This chain joins TRBV6-2 or TRBV6-3 and TRBJ2-5; D gene uncertain. The CDR3 sequence is CASSYDYTTKGETQYF. CDR3 nucleotide sequence: TGTGCCAGCAGTTACGATTATACAACTAAAGGGGAGACCCAGTACTTC.